This entry concerns a single TCR beta chain. Its antigen remains undetermined. Likely a read error: the CDR3 ends without its conserved phenylalanine or tryptophan. Trimming costs V 6 bases and J 3 bases, and their ends lie 6 bases apart. Counting both end residues, the CDR3 totals 11 amino acids. Just CDR3 DNA is preserved here, 33 bases in frame from base 1. From the germline V gene, CDR1 is SNHLY and CDR2 is FYNNEI. The library was produced with RACE. The data were produced on a NextSeq 500. During library preparation, unique molecular identifiers were attached to individual cDNA molecules so that TCRs could be counted quantitatively and reproducibly. Regarding the original processing steps: Samples had a median of around 92,000 TCRs, with a range from 23,224 to 690,600. V, J and CDR3 annotation of the TCR reads was carried out using the Decombinator software suite. Every sample was subsampled to the same number of TCRs (28,000) for the PS versus PT1 abundance plots. TCRs were defined as expanded if absent before sensitization and observed at least eight times at the 2-week time point. TCRdb applied fastp at Q25 and MiXCR to the public reads, then kept only in-frame beta chains. Every entry covers one CDR3 protein and lists the most common genes and DNA from its rows. Here the V and J calls rest on TCRdb's processing, not on the authors' analysis. The sample table lists around 130,000 distinct CDR3 sequences, approximately 10% of them with a count of one. The ten largest account for about 2% of the sample.

The sample's time point label, in plain terms: healthy volunteer bleed at 2 weeks. Total RNA was isolated from unfractionated whole blood collected in Tempus Blood RNA tubes. As TCR sequencing controls, roughly five healthy volunteers were used, with blood taken at day 0, 2 weeks and 6 weeks. This entry comes from a study of human T cells and chemical hapten exposure (dated by TCRdb to about 2021). A note on the overall study: Libraries were combined into a pool for sequencing, and differences in TCR yield between samples came mainly from small differences in library volumes within the pool. The study tracked peripheral blood TCR repertoire changes in vivo during primary and secondary sensitization to the hapten diphenylcyclopropenone (DPC) in alopecia patients. From each blood RNA sample, both TCR alpha and TCR beta chains were sequenced.

Study-wide findings and limitations: Repeated subsampling changed both the strength of the expansion versus patch-test correlation and the threshold at which the correlation became significant. DPC sensitization did not change how many TCRs were above 1 in 1000 frequency, and no evidence was found of alterations in global repertoire structure.

Rearrangement joined TRBV2 to TRBJ2-7; the D gene is unclear. The TCR sequence derives from a male donor in good health. Some clones in this sample may be carry-over from other donors' samples. Input material: whole blood. This receptor has the CDR3 CASRGLYEQYL. DNA sequence: TGTGCCAGCAGGGGTCTCTACGAGCAGTACCTC.